The rows below give T cell receptor beta chains drawn from one sample of a study of blood T cell repertoires in COVID-19. Clones were sequenced by immunoSEQ multiplex PCR, and TCRdb holds only the in-frame ones, with some missing. The profile shows about 320,000 clones, 65% to 90% of them singletons. The sample consisted of peripheral blood. The receptor source for this set is a human donor in a cohort sampled during active COVID-19. Both conserved end residues are part of each CDR3.

length: 15
V: TRBV9
J: TRBJ1-6
CDR3: CASSAGQGANSPLHF

length: 14
V: TRBV5-4
J: TRBJ2-7
CDR3: CASSQDRSGYEQYF

length: 14
V: TRBV25-1
J: TRBJ2-5
CDR3: CASSPRPGHGTQYF

length: 16
V: TRBV5-1
J: TRBJ2-2
CDR3: CASSSPGQGTTGELFF

length: 15
V: TRBV6-5
J: TRBJ1-5
CDR3: CASSRGQGVSYPQHF

length: 16
V: TRBV10-3
J: TRBJ1-1
CDR3: CAIRERTGNMNTEAFF

length: 14
V: TRBV7-2
J: TRBJ1-1
CDR3: CASSFRQGRSEAFF

length: 15
V: TRBV6-5
J: TRBJ1-4
CDR3: CASTLLWGQNEKLFF

length: 15
V: TRBV7-8
J: TRBJ1-4
CDR3: CASSLGWTYNEKLFF

length: 15
V: TRBV24-1
J: TRBJ1-5
CDR3: CATSVDRDIDQPQHF

length: 13
V: TRBV29-1
J: TRBJ1-5
CDR3: CSVSGGRNQPQHF

length: 15
V: TRBV7-2
J: TRBJ2-1
CDR3: CASSWNSGAYNEQFF

length: 14
V: TRBV24-1
J: TRBJ2-2
CDR3: CATSETGVTGELFF

length: 12
V: TRBV6-5
J: TRBJ1-2
CDR3: CASGEGARGYTF

length: 14
V: TRBV19
J: TRBJ1-1
CDR3: CASSIRGRNTEAFF

length: 12
V: TRBV4-1
J: TRBJ1-6
CDR3: CASSLLGGTLHF

length: 13
V: TRBV5-1
J: TRBJ2-7
CDR3: CASSLEVVQEQYF

length: 16
V: TRBV19
J: TRBJ1-2
CDR3: CASTDNDRGFLGGYTF

length: 15
V: TRBV28
J: TRBJ1-6
CDR3: CASREDRNAIGPLHF

length: 15
V: TRBV21-1
J: TRBJ2-3
CDR3: CASSKPGGEADTQYF

length: 16
V: TRBV6-5
J: TRBJ1-6
CDR3: CASSSTGSSYNSPLHF

length: 17
V: TRBV14
J: TRBJ1-6
CDR3: CASSQERSGSYNSPLHF

length: 13
V: TRBV4-1
J: TRBJ2-7
CDR3: CASSPRDNYEQYF

length: 13
V: TRBV5-1
J: TRBJ1-2
CDR3: CASSFEGNYGYTF

length: 17
V: TRBV3-1/TRBV3-2
J: TRBJ1-6
CDR3: CASSRRTGGPYNSPLHF

length: 14
V: TRBV4-1
J: TRBJ1-2
CDR3: CASSQADSYYGYTF

length: 15
V: TRBV12-1
J: TRBJ2-7
CDR3: CASSFMRTLTYEQYF

length: 13
V: TRBV12-3/TRBV12-4
J: TRBJ1-1
CDR3: CASIWSTGAVAFF

length: 15
V: TRBV18
J: TRBJ1-6
CDR3: CASSPPNRENSPLHF

length: 12
V: TRBV19
J: TRBJ1-2
CDR3: CATTPGGDGYTF

length: 14
V: TRBV6-5
J: TRBJ1-1
CDR3: CASSYIYRGTEAFF

length: 16
V: TRBV19
J: TRBJ1-2
CDR3: CASSTWGGGPADGYTF

length: 15
V: TRBV27
J: TRBJ1-2
CDR3: CASSLSSGGNYGYTF

length: 16
V: TRBV13
J: TRBJ2-3
CDR3: CASSSGTSGGTDTQYF

length: 13
V: TRBV10-2
J: TRBJ2-7
CDR3: CASSGESDYEQYF

length: 13
V: TRBV2
J: TRBJ1-1
CDR3: CASLDSWDTEAFF

length: 16
V: TRBV10-3
J: TRBJ1-5
CDR3: CAISESRASGNQPQHF

length: 12
V: TRBV5-6
J: TRBJ1-1
CDR3: CASSSGDQEDFF

length: 15
V: TRBV14
J: TRBJ1-1
CDR3: CASSPQPFRVTEAFF

length: 15
V: TRBV7-2
J: TRBJ1-1
CDR3: CASSLYRGFRTEAFF

length: 19
V: TRBV27
J: TRBJ2-3
CDR3: CASRVRGTSGGQDTDTQYF

length: 14
V: TRBV18
J: TRBJ2-1
CDR3: CASSPASSYNEQFF

length: 14
V: TRBV4-1
J: TRBJ1-1
CDR3: CASSPRGASTEAFF

length: 15
V: TRBV5-6
J: TRBJ1-2
CDR3: CASSLGGGTAYGYTF

length: 15
V: TRBV6-4
J: TRBJ2-1
CDR3: CASSDSSGGANEQFF

length: 15
V: TRBV6-5
J: TRBJ2-6
CDR3: CASTSSGPGANVLTF